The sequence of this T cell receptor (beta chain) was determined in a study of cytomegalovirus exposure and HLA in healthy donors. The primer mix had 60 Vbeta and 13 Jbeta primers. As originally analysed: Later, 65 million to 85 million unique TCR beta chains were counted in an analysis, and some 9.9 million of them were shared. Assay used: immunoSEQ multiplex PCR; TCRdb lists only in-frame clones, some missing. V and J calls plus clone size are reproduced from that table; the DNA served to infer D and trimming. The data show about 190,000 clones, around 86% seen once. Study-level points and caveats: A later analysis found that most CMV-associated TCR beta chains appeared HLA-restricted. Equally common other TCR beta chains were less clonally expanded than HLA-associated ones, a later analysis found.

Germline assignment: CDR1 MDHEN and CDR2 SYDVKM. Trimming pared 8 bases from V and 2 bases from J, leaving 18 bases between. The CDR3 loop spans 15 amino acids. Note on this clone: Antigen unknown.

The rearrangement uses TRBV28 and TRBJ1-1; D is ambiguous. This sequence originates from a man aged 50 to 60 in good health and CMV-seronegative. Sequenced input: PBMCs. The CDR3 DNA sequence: TGTGCCAGCCGGGGAGGGAATGGGAAAAACACTGAAGCTTTCTTT. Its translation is CASRGGNGKNTEAFF.